The TCR beta chain under discussion was sequenced for a study of radiation and T cells in renal cell carcinoma. Study overall: Nephrectomy followed 15 Gy stereotactic body radiation by 4 weeks.

The CDR3 sequence is 14 residues long. The V gene's germline CDR1 is SGHVS and CDR2 FQNEAQ. Trimming removed 3 bases from V and 0 bases from J, with 3 bases in between. Repertoires were generated with immunoSEQ multiplex PCR, while TCRdb's copy carries only in-frame clones and drops some. Of 120,000 to 150,000 clones in the sample, roughly 90% were seen once. Time point in this sample: baseline pretreatment blood. Stated treatment: 15 Gy SBRT to primary tumor, nephrectomy 4 weeks later. This sequence was found in a woman between 65 and 79 years old with renal cell carcinoma. Material: blood, obtained from a patient whose treatment included radiotherapy and nephrectomy. The chain joins TRBV7-8 to TRBJ1-6; D remains ambiguous. For the CDR3, the DNA is TGTGCCAGCAGCTTTAGCTCCTATAATTCACCCCTCCACTTT. Translated: CASSFSSYNSPLHF.